The next 19 T cell receptor beta chains were all read from a single sample in a study of technical replicates of blood from a few donors. Generated by immunoSEQ multiplex PCR, the TCRdb table keeps only in-frame clones and is missing some. The sample has about 50,000 clones; 90% to 95% are singletons. The sequencing input was PBMCs. These receptors originate from a human donor in good health. Some clones in this sample may be carry-over from other donors' samples.

The V and J genes are TRBV7-3 and TRBJ2-3; D not certain. Trimming took 0 bases from V and 5 from J, leaving 9 bases between them. The CDR3 loop spans 14 amino acids. The germline gives CDR1 SGHTA, CDR2 FQGTGA. The CDR3 region has the DNA TGTGCCAGCAGCTTAACCCCCTCAGGAGATACGCAGTATTTT. This sequence encodes CASSLTPSGDTQYF.

The chain joins TRBV7-2 to TRBJ2-4, with D tentatively TRBD1 (6 bases). The CDR3 covers 16 residues. Trimming shortened V by 5 bases and J by 0 bases, and 14 bases separated the two germline ends. Germline-derived CDR1 and CDR2 are SGHTA and FQGNSA. In DNA form, the CDR3 reads TGTGCCAGCAGCGATGGACAGTATCTAGCCAAAAACATTCAGTACTTC. As protein: CASSDGQYLAKNIQYF. The entire variable domain, with the rest obtained from reference TRBV7-2 and TRBJ2-4, is as follows: GAGVSQSPSNKVTEKGKDVELRCDPISGHTALYWYRQSLGQGLEFLIYFQGNSAPDKSGLPSDRFSAERTGGSVSTLTIQRTQQEDSAVYLCASSDGQYLAKNIQYFGAGTRLSVL.

This chain joins TRBV4-1 and TRBJ1-2; 11 bases agree with TRBD1. Germline loops: CDR1 MGHRA, CDR2 YSYEKL. The length of the CDR3 is 18 residues. V gave up 0 bases and J gave up 3 bases; unmatched junction bases: 9. CDR3 bases: TGCGCCAGCAGCCAAGAGGTTCGGACAGGGGGCCGGTACTATGGCTACACCTTC. Amino acids: CASSQEVRTGGRYYGYTF.

The chain employs TRBV2 and TRBJ1-2, with 9 bases lining up with TRBD1. J gave up 0 bases and V 6 bases, and 2 bases lay outside the gene matches. Germline-derived CDR1 and CDR2 are SNHLY and FYNNEI. CDR3 length: 14 amino acids. Here the CDR3 reads CASRDRGPNYGYTF. CDR3 nucleotide sequence: TGTGCCAGCAGGGACAGGGGTCCTAACTATGGCTACACCTTC.

The rearrangement links TRBV12-5 to TRBJ1-4, with D maybe TRBD1 (5 bases). V lost 0 bases and J 5 bases, leaving 13 bases between the germline ends. Germline loops: CDR1 LGHNT, CDR2 FRNRAP. This CDR3 is built from 16 residues. The CDR3 DNA sequence: TGTGCTAGTGGTTTGGTACTAGGGACTGTAAATGAAAAACTGTTTTTT. It yields the protein CASGLVLGTVNEKLFF. The complete variable domain, with remaining parts taken from reference TRBV12-5 and TRBJ1-4, reads DARVTQTPRHKVTEMGQEVTMRCQPILGHNTVFWYRQTMMQGLELLAYFRNRAPLDDSGMPKDRFSAEMPDATLATLKIQPSEPRDSAVYFCASGLVLGTVNEKLFFGSGTQLSVL.

The chain has TRBV29-1 and TRBJ2-1; 11 nucleotides line up with TRBD2. The CDR3 is made up of 10 amino acids. The ends lost 4 bases at V and 15 bases at J; junction bases unmatched: 2. The V gene's germline CDR1 is SQVTM and CDR2 ANQGSEA. The chain's CDR3 is CSVVAGGGFF. CDR3 DNA: TGCAGCGTTGTAGCGGGAGGGGGGTTCTTC.

The J gene is TRBJ2-7, the V gene TRBV2; D unclear. This CDR3 spans 15 amino acids. Trimming took 6 bases from V and 0 from J, leaving 15 bases between them. CDR1 and CDR2 from the germline V gene are SNHLY and FYNNEI. The CDR3: CASSSRPRSSYEQYF. CDR3 in DNA: TGTGCCAGCAGCTCTCGACCTAGATCCTCCTACGAGCAGTACTTC.

Here the CDR3 reads CASSLGGQGVGEQYF. As DNA, the CDR3 is TGTGCCAGCAGCTTGGGGGGACAGGGGGTGGGCGAGCAGTACTTC. The V and J genes are TRBV7-6 and TRBJ2-7, with 11 positions matching TRBD1. The CDR3 loop spans 15 amino acids. Germline assignment: CDR1 SGHVS and CDR2 FNYEAQ. Trimming took 3 bases from V and 6 from J; bases not matched to a gene: 7.

The rearrangement uses TRBV7-8 and TRBJ2-7, with D unclear. V lost 1 base, J lost 6 bases, and 16 bases lay in between. The length of the CDR3 is 15 residues. Germline values: CDR1 SGHVS, CDR2 FQNEAQ. The chain's CDR3 is CASSLVSAGRVEQYF. DNA for the CDR3: TGTGCCAGCAGCTTAGTTTCGGCAGGCCGCGTCGAGCAGTACTTC. The full variable domain, completed using reference TRBV7-8 and TRBJ2-7, is GAGVSQSPRYKVAKRGQDVALRCDPISGHVSLFWYQQALGQGPEFLTYFQNEAQLDKSGLPSDRFFAERPEGSVSTLKIQRTQQEDSAVYLCASSLVSAGRVEQYFGPGTRLTVT.

J is TRBJ1-1 and V is TRBV30; D gene unclear. This CDR3 comprises 14 residues. The V end was cut by 0 bases, the J end by 1 base, with 9 bases between. The germline V gene has CDR1 GTSNPN and CDR2 SVGIG (reference sequence). CDR3 in amino acids: CAWSVTPQNTEAFF. The CDR3 DNA is TGTGCCTGGAGTGTAACACCACAGAACACTGAAGCTTTCTTT. The full variable domain, rest sourced from reference TRBV30 and TRBJ1-1, is SQTIHQWPATLVQPVGSPLSLECTVEGTSNPNLYWYRQAAGRGLQLLFYSVGIGQISSEVPQNLSASRPQDRQFILSSKKLLLSDSGFYLCAWSVTPQNTEAFFGQGTRLTVV.

The chain carries TRBV12-5 and TRBJ1-1; 8 nucleotides match TRBD1. CDR3 length: 14 residues. Germline loops: CDR1 LGHNT, CDR2 FRNRAP. Trimming at V came to 3 bases and at J to 3 bases, leaving 3 bases not matched to a gene. CDR3 sequence: CASGLQGVYTEAFF. The CDR3 DNA reads as TGTGCTAGTGGTTTACAGGGGGTCTACACTGAAGCTTTCTTT.

The chain uses TRBV9 and TRBJ2-5; TRBD2 agrees at 10 bases. CDR3 length: 17 residues. Trimming at V came to 2 bases and at J to 2 bases, leaving 9 bases not matched to a gene. Germline lookup yields CDR1 SGDLS and CDR2 YYNGEE. CDR3 sequence (DNA): TGTGCCAGCAGCGTCGGTATAGCGGGGGGTCTTCAAGAGACCCAGTACTTC. This encodes CASSVGIAGGLQETQYF.

This clone was observed a single time. This chain connects TRBV11-2 to TRBJ1-1, with a tentative D call TRBD1 (5 bases). This CDR3 is 12 amino acids long. The V and J ends lost 4 bases and 10 bases respectively, with 13 bases between them. CDR1 and CDR2 (germline): SGHAT, FQNNGV. The CDR3 region has the DNA TGTGCCAGCAGCTCGGAGCGGGGGGTAGCTTTCTTT. It translates to CASSSERGVAFF.

The chain is built from TRBV19 and TRBJ2-5; D might be TRBD2 (6 bases). The germline V gene encodes CDR1 LNHDA and CDR2 SQIVND (reference sequence). Trimming took 3 bases from V and 2 from J, leaving 19 bases between them. This CDR3 is 17 amino acids long. This CDR3 reads CASSIGVTGTAQETQYF. The CDR3 nucleotides are TGTGCCAGTAGTATCGGTGTGACGGGGACTGCACAAGAGACCCAGTACTTC.

The V and J genes are TRBV27 and TRBJ1-6, with TRBD1 matching over 8 bases. Germline-derived CDR1 and CDR2 are MNHEY and SMNVEV (reference sequence). With V trimmed by 5 bases and J by 10 bases, 13 bases remained unmatched. CDR3 size: 16 residues. In DNA, the CDR3 is TGTGCCAGCAGTGAATTGGCCGGACAGGGATTCTCACCCCTCCACTTT. Its translation is CASSELAGQGFSPLHF.

This clone is a singleton in its sample. Other DNA sequences within the sample encode an identical CDR3. The V gene is TRBV5-1, the J gene TRBJ2-1; 9 nucleotides agree with TRBD2. The CDR3 is 14 residues long. Germline V CDR1 and CDR2: SGHRS, YFSETQ. V lost 3 bases, J lost 4 bases, and 2 bases stayed unmatched. The CDR3: CASSSSGGYNEQFF. In DNA form, the CDR3 reads TGCGCCAGCAGCTCGAGCGGGGGGTACAATGAGCAGTTCTTC.

The chain combines TRBV5-4 with TRBJ2-3; 7 bases are a match to TRBD2. Per germline, CDR1 SGHNT and CDR2 YYREEE (reference sequence). Trimming cost V 4 bases and J 0 bases; bases outside gene matches: 5. The CDR3 loop spans 15 amino acids. The CDR3 coding sequence is TGTGCCAGCAGCCGACCTAGCGGAAGCACAGATACGCAGTATTTT. It codes for CASSRPSGSTDTQYF.

The chain joins TRBV5-1 to TRBJ2-2; 9 positions match TRBD1. There are 17 residues in the CDR3. Trimming removed 4 bases from V and 6 bases from J; junction bases left unmatched: 13. Germline V gene data show CDR1 as SGHRS and CDR2 as YFSETQ. CDR3 residues: CASSKKQTGGMAGELFF. The CDR3 DNA is TGCGCCAGCAGCAAGAAACAGACAGGGGGAATGGCCGGGGAGCTGTTTTTT.

The chain combines TRBV5-6 with TRBJ2-1; 7 bases fit TRBD2. Germline trimming cut 0 bases from V and 5 bases from J; bases unmatched to any gene: 2. Germline V lookup: CDR1 SGHDT, CDR2 YYEEEE. CDR3 length: 14 amino acids. The CDR3 protein is CASSLGAGHNEQFF. In DNA, the CDR3 is TGTGCCAGCAGCTTGGGAGCGGGGCACAATGAGCAGTTCTTC.